Detailed here is one T cell receptor (beta chain). CDR3 length equals 15 residues. J gave up 5 bases and V 4 bases, and 7 bases lay outside the gene matches. CDR1 and CDR2 (germline): ENHRY, SYGVKD. The record originates from a study of blood T cell repertoires in COVID-19. Clones were read by immunoSEQ multiplex PCR, and TCRdb kept only the in-frame ones, dropping some. The table shows just under 65,000 clones, with around three quarters occurring only once. The clonotype comes from a human donor in a cohort sampled during active COVID-19. Sequencing was performed on peripheral blood. The J gene is TRBJ2-5, the V gene TRBV10-3, with 10 bases fitting TRBD1. The CDR3 sequence is CAISGRTGGLETQYF. The CDR3 bases are TGTGCCATCAGTGGCCGGACAGGGGGTCTGGAGACCCAGTACTTC.